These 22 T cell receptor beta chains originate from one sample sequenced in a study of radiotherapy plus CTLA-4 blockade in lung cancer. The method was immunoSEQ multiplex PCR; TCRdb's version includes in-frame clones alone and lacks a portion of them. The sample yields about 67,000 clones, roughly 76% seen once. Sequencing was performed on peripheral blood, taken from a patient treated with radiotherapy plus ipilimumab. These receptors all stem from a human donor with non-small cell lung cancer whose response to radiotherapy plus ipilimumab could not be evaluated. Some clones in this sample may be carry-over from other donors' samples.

The CDR3 here is CASSQTRGEIQPQHF. The CDR3 region has the DNA TGTGCCAGCAGTCAAACCCGGGGGGAAATACAGCCCCAGCATTTT. The J gene is TRBJ1-5, the V gene TRBV6-1, with D perhaps TRBD1 (5 bases). The V gene's germline CDR1 is MNHNS and CDR2 SASEGT. CDR3 size: 15 residues. Trimming left V 5 bases short and J 7 bases short, with 18 bases between.

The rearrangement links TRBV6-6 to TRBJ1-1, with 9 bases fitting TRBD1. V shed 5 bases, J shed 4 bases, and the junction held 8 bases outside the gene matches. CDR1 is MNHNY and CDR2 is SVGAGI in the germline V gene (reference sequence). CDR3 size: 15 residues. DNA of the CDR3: TGTGCCAGCAGTCTTACTGGACAGGGGAGCACTGAAGCTTTCTTT. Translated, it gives CASSLTGQGSTEAFF.

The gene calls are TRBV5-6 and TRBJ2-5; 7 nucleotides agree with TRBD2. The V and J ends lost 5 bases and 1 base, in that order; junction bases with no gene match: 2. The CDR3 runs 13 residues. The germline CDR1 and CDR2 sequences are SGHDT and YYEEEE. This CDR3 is CASRGRGQETQYF. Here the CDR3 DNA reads TGTGCCAGCAGGGGGAGGGGCCAAGAGACCCAGTACTTC. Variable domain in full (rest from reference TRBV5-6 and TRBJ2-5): DAGVTQSPTHLIKTRGQQVTLRCSPKSGHDTVSWYQQALGQGPQFIFQYYEEEERQRGNFPDRFSGHQFPNYSSELNVNALLLGDSALYLCASRGRGQETQYFGPGTRLLVL.

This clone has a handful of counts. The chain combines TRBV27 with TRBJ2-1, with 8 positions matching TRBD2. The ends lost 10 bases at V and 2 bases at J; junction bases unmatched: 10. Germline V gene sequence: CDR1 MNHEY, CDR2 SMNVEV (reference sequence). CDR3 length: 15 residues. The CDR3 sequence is CATRTSLGTYNEQFF. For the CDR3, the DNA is TGTGCCACTAGGACTAGCCTCGGAACCTACAATGAGCAGTTCTTC.

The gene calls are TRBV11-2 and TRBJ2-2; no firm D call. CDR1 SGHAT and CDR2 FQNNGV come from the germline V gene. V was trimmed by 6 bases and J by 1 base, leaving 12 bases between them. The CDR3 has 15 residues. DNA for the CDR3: TGTGCCAGCAGGCGTAACCCTGAGAACACCGGGGAGCTGTTTTTT. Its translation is CASRRNPENTGELFF.

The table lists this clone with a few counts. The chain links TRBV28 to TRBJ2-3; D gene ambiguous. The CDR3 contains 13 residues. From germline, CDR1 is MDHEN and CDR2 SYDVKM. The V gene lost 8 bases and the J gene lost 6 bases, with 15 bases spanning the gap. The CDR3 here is CASRPDRSDTQYF. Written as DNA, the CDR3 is TGTGCCAGCCGTCCAGACCGGAGTGATACGCAGTATTTT. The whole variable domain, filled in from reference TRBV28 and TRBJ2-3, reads DVKVTQSSRYLVKRTGEKVFLECVQDMDHENMFWYRQDPGLGLRLIYFSYDVKMKEKGDIPEGYSVSREKKERFSLILESASTNQTSMYLCASRPDRSDTQYFGPGTRLTVL.

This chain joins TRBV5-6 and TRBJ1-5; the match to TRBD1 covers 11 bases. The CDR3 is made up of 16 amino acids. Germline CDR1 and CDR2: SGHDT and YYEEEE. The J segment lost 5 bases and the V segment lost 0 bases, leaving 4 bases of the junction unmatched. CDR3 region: CASSLGTGGSHQPQHF. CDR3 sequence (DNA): TGTGCCAGCAGCTTGGGGACAGGGGGCTCCCATCAGCCCCAGCATTTT.

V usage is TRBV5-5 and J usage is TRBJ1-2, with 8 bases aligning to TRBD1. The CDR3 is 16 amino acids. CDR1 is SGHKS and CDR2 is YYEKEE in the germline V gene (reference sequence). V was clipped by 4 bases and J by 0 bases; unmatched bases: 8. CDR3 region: CASSAQTGAANYGYTF. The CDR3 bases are TGTGCCAGCAGCGCCCAGACAGGGGCTGCTAACTATGGCTACACCTTC.

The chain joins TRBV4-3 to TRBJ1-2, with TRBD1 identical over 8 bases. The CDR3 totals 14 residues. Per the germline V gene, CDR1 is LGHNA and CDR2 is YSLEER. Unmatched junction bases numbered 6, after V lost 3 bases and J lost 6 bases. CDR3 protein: CASSQLTGVHGYTF. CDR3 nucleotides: TGCGCCAGCAGCCAGTTGACAGGGGTCCATGGCTACACCTTC.

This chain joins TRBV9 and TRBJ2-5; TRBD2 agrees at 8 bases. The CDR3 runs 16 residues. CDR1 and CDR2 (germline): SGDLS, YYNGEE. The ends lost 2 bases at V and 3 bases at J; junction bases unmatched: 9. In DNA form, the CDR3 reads TGTGCCAGCAGCGTCCGGGGGGGGGCCGGTGAAGAGACCCAGTACTTC. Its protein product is CASSVRGGAGEETQYF.

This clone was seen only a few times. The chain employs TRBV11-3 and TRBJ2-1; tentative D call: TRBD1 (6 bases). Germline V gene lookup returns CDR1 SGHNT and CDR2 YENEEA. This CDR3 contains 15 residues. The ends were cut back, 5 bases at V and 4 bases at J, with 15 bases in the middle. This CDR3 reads CASSEVVGQYNEQFF. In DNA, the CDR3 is TGTGCCAGCAGCGAAGTGGTAGGACAGTACAATGAGCAGTTCTTC.

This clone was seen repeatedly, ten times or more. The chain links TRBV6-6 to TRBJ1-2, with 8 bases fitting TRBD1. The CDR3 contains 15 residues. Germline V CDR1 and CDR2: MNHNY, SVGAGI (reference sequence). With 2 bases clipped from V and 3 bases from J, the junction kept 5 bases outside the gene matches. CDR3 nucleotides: TGTGCCAGCAGTTACGGGACAGGACGAGACTATGGCTACACCTTC. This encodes CASSYGTGRDYGYTF.

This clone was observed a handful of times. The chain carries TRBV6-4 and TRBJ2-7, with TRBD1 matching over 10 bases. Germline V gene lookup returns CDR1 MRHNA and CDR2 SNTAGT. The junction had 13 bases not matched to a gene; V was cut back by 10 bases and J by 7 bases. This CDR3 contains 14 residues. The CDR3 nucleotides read TGTGCCACACTGGGGGGACAGGGGTCGGGGGAGCAGTACTTC. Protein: CATLGGQGSGEQYF.

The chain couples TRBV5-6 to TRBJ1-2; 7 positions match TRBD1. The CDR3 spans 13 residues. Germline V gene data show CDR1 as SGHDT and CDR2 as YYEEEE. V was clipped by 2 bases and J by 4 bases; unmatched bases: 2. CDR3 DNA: TGTGCCAGCAGCTTCCCAGGGGGCTATGGCTACACCTTC. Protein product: CASSFPGGYGYTF.

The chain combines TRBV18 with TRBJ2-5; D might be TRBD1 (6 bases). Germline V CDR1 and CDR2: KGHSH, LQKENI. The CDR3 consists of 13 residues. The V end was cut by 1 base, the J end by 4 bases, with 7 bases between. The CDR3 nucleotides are TGTGCCAGCTCACCACTGACAGGAGAGACCCAGTACTTC. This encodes CASSPLTGETQYF.

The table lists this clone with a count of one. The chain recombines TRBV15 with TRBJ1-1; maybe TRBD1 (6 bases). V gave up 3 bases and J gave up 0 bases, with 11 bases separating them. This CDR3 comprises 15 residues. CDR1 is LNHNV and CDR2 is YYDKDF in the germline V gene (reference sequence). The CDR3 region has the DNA TGTGCCACCAGCAGCCGACAGGCTATGAACACTGAAGCTTTCTTT. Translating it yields CATSSRQAMNTEAFF.

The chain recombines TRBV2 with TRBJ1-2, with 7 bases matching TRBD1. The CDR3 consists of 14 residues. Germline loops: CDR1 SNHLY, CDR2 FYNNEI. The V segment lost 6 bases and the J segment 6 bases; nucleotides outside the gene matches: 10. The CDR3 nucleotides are TGTGCCAGCAGCCTGAGACAGGGAATTGATGGCTACACCTTC. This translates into CASSLRQGIDGYTF.

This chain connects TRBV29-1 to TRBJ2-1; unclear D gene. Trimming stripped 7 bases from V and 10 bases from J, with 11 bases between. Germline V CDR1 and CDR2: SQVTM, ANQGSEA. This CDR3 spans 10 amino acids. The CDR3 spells CSANSGEQFF. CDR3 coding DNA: TGCAGCGCCAACTCCGGGGAGCAGTTCTTC.

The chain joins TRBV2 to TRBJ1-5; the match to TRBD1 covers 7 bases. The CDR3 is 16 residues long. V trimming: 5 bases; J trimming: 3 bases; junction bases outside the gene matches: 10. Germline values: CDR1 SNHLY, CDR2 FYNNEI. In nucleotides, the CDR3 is TGTGCCAGCAGTCTTGACAGGGCCGCTATCAATCAGCCCCAGCATTTT. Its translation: CASSLDRAAINQPQHF.

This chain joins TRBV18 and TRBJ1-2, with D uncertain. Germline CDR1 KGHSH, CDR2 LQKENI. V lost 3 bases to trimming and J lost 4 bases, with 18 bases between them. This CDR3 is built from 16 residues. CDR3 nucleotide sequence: TGTGCCAGCTCACCTAGCGGGAGAAATTGGGTCTATGGCTACACCTTC. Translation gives CASSPSGRNWVYGYTF. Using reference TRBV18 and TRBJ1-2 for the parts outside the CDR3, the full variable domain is NAGVMQNPRHLVRRRGQEARLRCSPMKGHSHVYWYRQLPEEGLKFMVYLQKENIIDESGMPKERFSAEFPKEGPSILRIQQVVRGDSAAYFCASSPSGRNWVYGYTFGSGTRLTVV.

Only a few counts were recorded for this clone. CDR3: CASSPGDNSPLHF. The CDR3 DNA follows: TGTGCCAGCAGCCCAGGGGATAATTCACCCCTCCACTTT. The V and J genes are TRBV5-3 and TRBJ1-6; D is perhaps TRBD1 (6 bases). TRBV5-3 is marked as an open reading frame, function uncertain. This CDR3 has 13 amino acids. The V end lost 8 bases, the J end lost 5 bases, and 11 bases lay between the germline ends.

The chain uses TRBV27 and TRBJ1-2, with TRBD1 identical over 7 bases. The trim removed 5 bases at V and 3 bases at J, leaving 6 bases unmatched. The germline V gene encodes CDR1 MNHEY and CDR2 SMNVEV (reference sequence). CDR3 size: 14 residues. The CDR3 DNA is TGTGCCAGCAGTCCCAGGGGGTCAGACTATGGCTACACCTTC. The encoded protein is CASSPRGSDYGYTF.